This T cell receptor (beta chain) stems from a study of T-cell reconstitution after alpha-beta-depleted transplantation in children. Using unique molecular identifiers, the investigators prepared the TCRbeta library. TCRdb redid the calling of the PCR reads with MiXCR, one entry per CDR3 protein. The sample has around 200,000 distinct CDR3 sequences, less than 8% seen once; the top ten hold around 2.7%. Trimming took 1 base from V and 7 from J; bases not matched to a gene: 9. Germline V gene data show CDR1 as LGHDT and CDR2 as YNNKEL (reference sequence). The CDR3 runs to 15 residues. The chain carries TRBV3-1 and TRBJ1-2; 7 bases match TRBD1. This TCR derives from a human donor who donated a stem cell graft to a child with Wiskott-Aldrich syndrome. Sample: PBMCs from the stem cell graft donor, taken from the stem cell graft. For the CDR3, the DNA is TGTGCCAGCAGCCAAGGATGGAGGACAGGCAGTGGCTACACCTTC. This sequence encodes CASSQGWRTGSGYTF.